The next 9 T cell receptor beta chains were all read from a single sample in a study of cytotoxic CD8 clonotypes in ibrutinib-treated CLL. Data came from immunoSEQ multiplex PCR; TCRdb stores just in-frame clones and leaves some out. The table includes 25,000 to 30,000 clones, approximately 57% detected once. The input for sequencing was PBMCs, taken before ibrutinib treatment. The receptors were gathered from a human donor with chronic lymphocytic leukemia.

The chain links TRBV7-9 to TRBJ2-7; D perhaps matches TRBD2 (5 bases). Germline values: CDR1 SEHNR, CDR2 FQNEAQ (reference sequence). The CDR3 covers 14 residues. The V end was cut by 3 bases, the J end by 6 bases, with 15 bases between. The CDR3 DNA reads as TGTGCCAGCAGCTTGTTTTCCGGGATAGGCGAGCAGTACTTC. Amino acid sequence: CASSLFSGIGEQYF.

This clone has a handful of counts. V gene TRBV4-1 combines with J gene TRBJ1-5; D unresolved. Per germline, CDR1 MGHRA and CDR2 YSYEKL. V dropped 0 bases and J dropped 7 bases, with 10 bases sitting between them. There are 14 residues in the CDR3. CDR3 amino acids: CASSQDTYGQPQHF. The CDR3 bases are TGCGCCAGCAGCCAAGACACCTATGGGCAGCCCCAGCATTTT.

This chain uses TRBV27 with TRBJ1-2; D gene uncertain. V dropped 3 bases and J dropped 1 base, with 9 bases sitting between them. Germline assignment: CDR1 MNHEY and CDR2 SMNVEV (reference sequence). The length of the CDR3 is 14 residues. The CDR3 DNA follows: TGTGCCAGCAGTTTGTCCAGATTTAACTATGGCTACACCTTC. Translated, it gives CASSLSRFNYGYTF.

This chain connects TRBV2 to TRBJ2-1; perhaps TRBD1 as D (6 bases). The CDR3 loop spans 14 amino acids. With 9 bases removed from V and 0 bases from J, the gap between germline ends came to 12 bases. Germline lookup yields CDR1 SNHLY and CDR2 FYNNEI. The CDR3: CARRQDSSYNEQFF. CDR3 DNA: TGTGCCAGGAGACAGGACAGCTCCTACAATGAGCAGTTCTTC.

This clone was observed a handful of times. The V gene is TRBV6-5, the J gene TRBJ1-1; D remains ambiguous. Germline lookup yields CDR1 MNHEY and CDR2 SVGAGI. The CDR3 contains 13 residues. V lost 5 bases and J lost 7, with 14 bases in between. The CDR3 nucleotides read TGTGCCAGCAGTCTTCTTTGGAACGGTGAAGCTTTCTTT. Translated: CASSLLWNGEAFF.

The chain links TRBV9 to TRBJ1-2, with a weak D call TRBD1 (6 bases). This CDR3 has 14 residues. V was pared by 4 bases and J by 4 bases, with 14 bases between. CDR1 is SGDLS, CDR2 YYNGEE, per germline. CDR3 nucleotides: TGTGCCAGCAGCCCGAGCACAGGGAGCTATGGCTACACCTTC. This sequence encodes CASSPSTGSYGYTF.

This chain links TRBV6-1 with TRBJ1-2; D gene ambiguous. Trimming shortened V by 6 bases and J by 4 bases, and 12 bases separated the two germline ends. The CDR3 loop spans 13 amino acids. The germline CDR1 and CDR2 sequences are MNHNS and SASEGT. CDR3 DNA sequence: TGTGCCAGCAGACCCGGGCCCTCCTATGGCTACACCTTC. This codes for CASRPGPSYGYTF.

J is TRBJ2-3 and V is TRBV2; 10 positions match TRBD2. Germline V gene data show CDR1 as SNHLY and CDR2 as FYNNEI. The V and J ends lost 5 bases and 3 bases, in that order; junction bases with no gene match: 5. The CDR3 consists of 15 residues. The CDR3 spells CASSSGGAGTDTQYF. In DNA form, the CDR3 reads TGTGCCAGCAGTAGCGGGGGGGCTGGGACAGATACGCAGTATTTT.

V is TRBV20-1 and J is TRBJ2-1, with no clear D. From germline, CDR1 is DFQATT and CDR2 SNEGSKA (reference sequence). Deletions cut 4 bases from V and 7 bases from J, with 8 bases between. This CDR3 contains 11 residues. This CDR3 is CSAKDWNEQFF. CDR3 DNA: TGCAGTGCTAAAGACTGGAATGAGCAGTTCTTC.